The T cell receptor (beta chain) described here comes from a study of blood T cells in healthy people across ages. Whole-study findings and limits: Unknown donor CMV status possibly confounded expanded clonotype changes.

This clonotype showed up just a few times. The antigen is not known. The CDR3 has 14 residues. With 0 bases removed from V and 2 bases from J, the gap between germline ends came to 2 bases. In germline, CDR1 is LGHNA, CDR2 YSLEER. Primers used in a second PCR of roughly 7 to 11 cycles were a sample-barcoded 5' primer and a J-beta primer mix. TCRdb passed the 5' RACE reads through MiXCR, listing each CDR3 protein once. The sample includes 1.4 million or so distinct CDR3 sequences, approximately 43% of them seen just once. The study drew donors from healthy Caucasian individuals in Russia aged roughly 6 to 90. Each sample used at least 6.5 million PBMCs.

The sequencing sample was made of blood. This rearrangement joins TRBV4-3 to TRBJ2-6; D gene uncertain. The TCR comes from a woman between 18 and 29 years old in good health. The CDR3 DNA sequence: TGCGCCAGCAGCCAAGATCCTGGGGCCAACGTCCTGACTTTC. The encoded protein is CASSQDPGANVLTF.